The next 24 T cell receptor beta chains were all read from a single sample in a study of early T cells in non-severe SARS-CoV-2 infection. A single record per CDR3 protein comes from TCRdb applying MiXCR to the 5' RACE reads. The sample includes some 60,000 distinct CDR3 sequences, about 12% seen only once; the top ten take 2.9%. Sequencing was done on a sample of whole blood. Every receptor here comes from an adult who was a healthcare worker with PCR-confirmed SARS-CoV-2 infection or an uninfected control (not recorded which).

This clonotype was found many times. The chain combines TRBV11-2 with TRBJ2-1; possible D gene TRBD2, 6 bases. This CDR3 contains 16 residues. V lost 5 bases to trimming and J lost 9 bases, with 23 bases between them. Germline CDR1 reads SGHAT; CDR2 reads FQNNGV. Written as DNA, the CDR3 is TGTGCCAGCAGCCCTACCTGGACTACCCCTCCAGGTGAGCAGTTCTTC. This gives the protein CASSPTWTTPPGEQFF.

This clonotype has at least ten counts. This chain links TRBV29-1 with TRBJ1-1; no clear D gene. CDR1 SQVTM and CDR2 ANQGSEA come from the germline V gene. V lost 3 bases and J 7 bases, leaving 12 bases between the germline ends. CDR3 length: 12 amino acids. This CDR3 is CSVDGDWSEAFF. As DNA, the CDR3 is TGCAGCGTTGATGGTGATTGGAGTGAAGCTTTCTTT.

The V call is TRBV20-1, the J call TRBJ1-1, with TRBD1 matching 7 bases. The CDR3 runs to 14 residues. Trimming took 4 bases from V and 4 from J; bases not matched to a gene: 9. The germline V gene encodes CDR1 DFQATT and CDR2 SNEGSKA (reference sequence). For the CDR3, the DNA is TGCAGTGCTAAAAGAGGGTGGGACAGCACTGAAGCTTTCTTT. Translating gives CSAKRGWDSTEAFF.

V and J are TRBV6-2 or TRBV6-3 and TRBJ1-6; the D gene is possibly TRBD1 (5 bases). Germline assignment: CDR1 MNHEY and CDR2 SVGEGT. Deletions cut 6 bases from V and 7 bases from J, with 16 bases between. This CDR3 has 15 residues. The CDR3, as DNA: TGTGCCAGCAGGGGGGGGGAGCTGTTCAATTCACCCCTCCACTTT. The encoded protein is CASRGGELFNSPLHF.

This clonotype was picked up a small number of times. The chain joins TRBV28 to TRBJ1-5, with D maybe TRBD1 (6 bases). The germline V and J ends were trimmed by 9 bases and 0 bases, with 12 bases remaining between them. The CDR3 length is 14 residues. Germline assignment: CDR1 MDHEN and CDR2 SYDVKM. The CDR3 bases are TGTGCCAGTATGAGGGGGAATAGCAATCAGCCCCAGCATTTT. The encoded protein is CASMRGNSNQPQHF.

The V and J genes are TRBV11-1 and TRBJ1-1; 8 positions match TRBD1. V shed 8 bases, J shed 4 bases, and the junction held 6 bases outside the gene matches. This CDR3 is built from 13 residues. Germline CDR1 is SGHAT and CDR2 is FQDESV (reference sequence). The CDR3 DNA is TGTGCCAGCCAGGGGGCCTATGGCACTGAAGCTTTCTTT. Protein product: CASQGAYGTEAFF.

This clonotype came up many times. This chain uses TRBV6-1 with TRBJ1-1; D remains unclear. Germline V gives CDR1 MNHNS, CDR2 SASEGT. The ends were cut back, 6 bases at V and 2 bases at J, with 10 bases in the middle. This CDR3 spans 13 amino acids. CDR3 in amino acids: CASSGLGNTEAFF. CDR3 nucleotide sequence: TGTGCCAGCAGCGGGCTGGGAAACACTGAAGCTTTCTTT.

The genes are TRBV29-1 and TRBJ2-2, with D tentatively TRBD1 (6 bases). Germline V gene data show CDR1 as SQVTM and CDR2 as ANQGSEA. V shed 7 bases and J shed 5 bases, with 11 bases lying between them. This CDR3 is built from 12 residues. CDR3 region: CSAATGTGELFF. Here the CDR3 DNA reads TGCAGCGCCGCAACAGGGACCGGGGAGCTGTTTTTT.

This clonotype was detected a few times. The chain employs TRBV11-2 and TRBJ2-7, with 7 bases matching TRBD1. CDR3 length: 13 amino acids. The J segment lost 2 bases and the V segment lost 3 bases, leaving 1 base of the junction unmatched. CDR1 is SGHAT, CDR2 FQNNGV, per germline. CDR3 coding DNA: TGTGCCAGCAGCTTCACAGGGGCCTACGAGCAGTACTTC. It translates to CASSFTGAYEQYF.

This clonotype came up many times. The chain links TRBV2 to TRBJ2-5, with 15 bases that match TRBD2. The CDR3 is 15 residues long. Germline V lookup: CDR1 SNHLY, CDR2 FYNNEI. The J segment lost 13 bases and the V segment lost 5 bases, leaving 11 bases of the junction unmatched. The CDR3 loop reads CASSPSGLAGGGRYF. DNA for the CDR3: TGTGCCAGCAGTCCTTCCGGACTAGCGGGAGGGGGTCGGTACTTC. Filled out from reference TRBV2 and TRBJ2-5, the complete variable domain reads EPEVTQTPSHQVTQMGQEVILRCVPISNHLYFYWYRQILGQKVEFLVSFYNNEISEKSEIFDDQFSVERPDGSNFTLKIRSTKLEDSAMYFCASSPSGLAGGGRYFGPGTRLLVL.

This clonotype was recorded many times. V and J are TRBV10-2 and TRBJ2-7, with D perhaps matching TRBD1 (6 bases). V was cut by 6 bases and J by 3 bases, with 12 bases left in between. This CDR3 has 13 residues. Germline V lookup: CDR1 WSHSY, CDR2 SAAADI. The CDR3, as DNA: TGCGCCAGCAGAAGACAGGAATTCTACGAGCAGTACTTC. It encodes CASRRQEFYEQYF.

The sample holds many counts of this clonotype. V usage is TRBV4-1 and J usage is TRBJ2-7, with 8 nucleotides matching TRBD2. J was trimmed by 1 base and V by 2 bases; bases with no gene match: 7. The CDR3 extends over 16 amino acids. Per germline, CDR1 MGHRA and CDR2 YSYEKL. This CDR3 reads CASSQSQRGPSYEQYF. The CDR3 coding sequence is TGCGCCAGCAGCCAAAGTCAGCGGGGGCCGTCCTACGAGCAGTACTTC.

The table lists this clonotype with many counts. The chain employs TRBV20-1 and TRBJ1-1; D possibly corresponds to TRBD1 (5 bases). This CDR3 is built from 15 residues. Germline CDR1 reads DFQATT; CDR2 reads SNEGSKA (reference sequence). V was cut by 0 bases and J by 4 bases, with 15 bases left in between. The CDR3: CSARDGGKVGTEAFF. The CDR3 nucleotides read TGCAGTGCTAGAGATGGGGGGAAGGTGGGCACTGAAGCTTTCTTT.

This clonotype was detected ten times or more. J is TRBJ1-1 and V is TRBV28; 8 bases align to TRBD1. The germline CDR1 and CDR2 sequences are MDHEN and SYDVKM. V dropped 10 bases and J dropped 2; count of bases not matched to a gene: 12. The CDR3 runs 15 residues. CDR3 region: CAIRGGQGANTEAFF. The CDR3 region has the DNA TGTGCCATCAGGGGCGGACAGGGAGCAAACACTGAAGCTTTCTTT.

CDR3 DNA: TGTGCCAGCAGTTTGACCACAGGGACCTACGAGCAGTACTTC. Protein product: CASSLTTGTYEQYF. This chain connects TRBV12-3 or TRBV12-4 to TRBJ2-7, with D maybe TRBD1 (6 bases). This CDR3 is 14 amino acids long. Trimming took off 3 bases at V and 2 bases at J, with 11 bases between the two ends.

This clonotype was detected ten times or more. J is TRBJ1-6 and V is TRBV20-1; D not certain. V was shortened by 2 bases and J by 10 bases, with 24 bases between the two germline ends. The germline gives CDR1 DFQATT, CDR2 SNEGSKA (reference sequence). CDR3 length equals 17 residues. This CDR3 is CSARKLGGLSGDSPLHF. CDR3 DNA sequence: TGCAGTGCTAGAAAGTTGGGCGGGTTGTCGGGCGACTCACCCCTCCACTTT.

This clonotype has at least ten counts. The chain is built from TRBV5-1 and TRBJ2-7; possible D gene TRBD1, 6 bases. In germline, CDR1 is SGHRS, CDR2 YFSETQ. Trimming left V 6 bases short and J 6 bases short, with 22 bases between. This CDR3 region has 15 residues. The CDR3 spells CASTIGQSTLSEQYF. The CDR3 nucleotides read TGCGCCAGCACAATCGGACAGTCCACTTTAAGCGAGCAGTACTTC.

This clonotype appeared many times. The rearrangement joins TRBV14 to TRBJ2-3; TRBD2 agrees at 7 bases. J was trimmed by 0 bases and V by 4 bases; bases with no gene match: 16. CDR1 and CDR2 from the germline V gene are SGHDN and FVKESK. The CDR3 consists of 19 residues. The CDR3 region has the DNA TGTGCCAGCAGCCCTTCCCACCGACTAGCAGGGCTGAGCACAGATACGCAGTATTTT. Protein: CASSPSHRLAGLSTDTQYF.

This clonotype came up many times. Sequence at one end of the junction differs from germline and may be a read error. The V gene is TRBV3-1, the J gene TRBJ2-1; a possible D gene is TRBD2 (5 bases). The CDR3 consists of 17 residues. Germline lookup yields CDR1 LGHDT and CDR2 YNNKEL (reference sequence). CDR3 DNA: TGTGCCAGCAGCCAAGATAGTTTGGGTGGACTTCTCTTTTCCGGGGTCTTC. Its protein product is CASSQDSLGGLLFSGVF.

This clonotype showed up many times. The chain couples TRBV10-2 to TRBJ2-3, with 13 bases matching TRBD2. Germline lookup yields CDR1 WSHSY and CDR2 SAAADI. The length of the CDR3 is 16 residues. Losses at the gene ends were 6 bases for V and 10 bases for J; bases not matched to a gene: 13. CDR3 nucleotide sequence: TGCGCCAGCAGGGATCAATGGACTAGCGGGAGATCCCCGCAGTATTTT. As protein: CASRDQWTSGRSPQYF.

A few counts support this clonotype. CDR3: CSAPERRRNTGELFF. CDR3 bases: TGCAGTGCTCCAGAGAGGCGGCGGAACACCGGGGAGCTGTTTTTT. The V gene is TRBV20-1, the J gene TRBJ2-2; D not certain. CDR1 is DFQATT and CDR2 is SNEGSKA in the germline V gene (reference sequence). Deletions cut 5 bases from V and 1 base from J, with 14 bases between. This CDR3 region has 15 residues.

This clonotype has a count of ten or more. The chain combines TRBV7-9 with TRBJ2-5, with no clear D. Trimming took off 6 bases at V and 1 base at J, with 15 bases between the two ends. The germline V gene has CDR1 SEHNR and CDR2 FQNEAQ (reference sequence). The CDR3 is made up of 15 amino acids. The CDR3 spells CASSPRWGGQETQYF. As DNA, the CDR3 is TGTGCCAGCAGTCCGAGATGGGGTGGCCAAGAGACCCAGTACTTC. The variable domain in full, with the rest retrieved from reference TRBV7-9 and TRBJ2-5, is DTGVSQNPRHKITKRGQNVTFRCDPISEHNRLYWYRQTLGQGPEFLTYFQNEAQLEKSRLLSDRFSAERPKGSFSTLEIQRTEQGDSAMYLCASSPRWGGQETQYFGPGTRLLVL.

This clonotype was picked up many times. The chain employs TRBV20-1 and TRBJ2-5, with TRBD1 as a possible D gene (5 bases). The CDR3 runs 14 residues. CDR1 and CDR2 (germline): DFQATT, SNEGSKA (reference sequence). Trimming took off 2 bases at V and 0 bases at J, with 10 bases between the two ends. CDR3 DNA: TGCAGTGCTAGACCCTGGACAAACCAAGAGACCCAGTACTTC. It encodes CSARPWTNQETQYF.

This clonotype appeared a few times. This chain connects TRBV7-3 to TRBJ2-2, with 7 bases identical to TRBD1. Germline assignment: CDR1 SGHTA and CDR2 FQGTGA. The CDR3 is made up of 15 amino acids. V trimming: 5 bases; J trimming: 1 base; junction bases outside the gene matches: 4. The CDR3 nucleotides are TGTGCCAGCAGCCGGGACAGACAGAACACCGGGGAGCTGTTTTTT. Its translation: CASSRDRQNTGELFF.